The 31 T cell receptor beta chains given below trace back to one sample, sequenced in a study of blood T cell repertoires in COVID-19. The data were produced by immunoSEQ multiplex PCR, yet TCRdb's version contains in-frame clones alone and is incomplete. Of about 84,000 clones in the sample, 86% were seen once. The specimen sequenced was peripheral blood. The receptors shown here come from an elderly man with active or convalescent COVID-19.

The gene calls are TRBV7-9 and TRBJ2-1; D gene uncertain. The V end lost 1 base, the J end lost 2 bases, and 21 bases lay between the germline ends. This CDR3 region has 19 residues. Germline lookup yields CDR1 SEHNR and CDR2 FQNEAQ (reference sequence). The CDR3 protein is CASSLGSYSAGLAYNEQFF. The CDR3 DNA is TGTGCCAGCAGCTTAGGGTCTTATTCGGCAGGCCTCGCCTACAATGAGCAGTTCTTC. Full variable domain (remainder filled in from reference TRBV7-9 and TRBJ2-1): DTGVSQNPRHKITKRGQNVTFRCDPISEHNRLYWYRQTLGQGPEFLTYFQNEAQLEKSRLLSDRFSAERPKGSFSTLEIQRTEQGDSAMYLCASSLGSYSAGLAYNEQFFGPGTRLTVL.

The genes are TRBV28 and TRBJ2-6; 10 positions agree with TRBD2. The CDR3 has 20 amino acids. Per germline, CDR1 MDHEN and CDR2 SYDVKM. Trimming at V came to 2 bases and at J to 2 bases, leaving 12 bases not matched to a gene. The CDR3 bases are TGTGCCAGCAGTTTAGTAGGGCTAGCGGGAGTTTCGGCTGGGGCCAACGTCCTGACTTTC. Protein product: CASSLVGLAGVSAGANVLTF. The variable domain in full, with the rest retrieved from reference TRBV28 and TRBJ2-6, is DVKVTQSSRYLVKRTGEKVFLECVQDMDHENMFWYRQDPGLGLRLIYFSYDVKMKEKGDIPEGYSVSREKKERFSLILESASTNQTSMYLCASSLVGLAGVSAGANVLTFGAGSRLTVL.

This chain links TRBV7-8 with TRBJ2-5, with a weak D call TRBD2 (6 bases). CDR1 and CDR2 (germline): SGHVS, FQNEAQ. The CDR3 is 13 residues long. V was cut by 5 bases and J by 5 bases, with 12 bases left in between. CDR3 residues: CASSRETRETQYF. The CDR3 nucleotides read TGTGCCAGCAGCCGGGAGACGAGGGAGACCCAGTACTTC.

This chain joins TRBV29-1 and TRBJ2-5, with TRBD1 matching over 8 bases. After removal of 5 bases from V and 2 bases from J, the junction contained 4 bases not matched to a gene. Germline assignment: CDR1 SQVTM and CDR2 ANQGSEA. CDR3 length equals 13 residues. The CDR3 DNA follows: TGCAGCGTTCGGACAGGGACTCAAGAGACCCAGTACTTC. Protein product: CSVRTGTQETQYF.

This clone has a single count. This chain joins TRBV5-4 and TRBJ2-7; TRBD2 agrees at 8 bases. The CDR3 is 16 amino acids. Trimming removed 0 bases from V and 7 bases from J; junction bases left unmatched: 12. Per germline, CDR1 SGHNT and CDR2 YYREEE (reference sequence). The CDR3 sequence: CASSLARGRLWGEQYF. Here the CDR3 DNA reads TGTGCCAGCAGCTTGGCGCGCGGGAGGCTGTGGGGGGAGCAGTACTTC.

The rearrangement joins TRBV7-8 to TRBJ2-1; TRBD2 agrees at 8 bases. The CDR3 length is 15 residues. Germline CDR1 is SGHVS and CDR2 is FQNEAQ. V shed 2 bases, J shed 8 bases, and the junction held 8 bases outside the gene matches. CDR3 residues: CASSLKSGSFHEQFF. The CDR3 DNA reads as TGTGCCAGCAGCTTAAAGAGCGGGAGTTTCCATGAGCAGTTCTTC.

This clone has just one count. The CDR3 loop reads CASSYRGGSGTQYF. The CDR3 DNA sequence: TGTGCCAGCAGTTACCGGGGGGGCTCGGGGACCCAGTACTTC. This chain uses TRBV6-5 with TRBJ2-5; 8 bases match TRBD2. Germline CDR1 MNHEY, CDR2 SVGAGI. The CDR3 has 14 residues. V was clipped by 2 bases and J by 7 bases; unmatched bases: 6.

This sequence joins TRBV5-5 and TRBJ2-1; a possible D gene is TRBD1 (9 bases). Looked up from germline, CDR1 is SGHKS and CDR2 is YYEKEE (reference sequence). Trimming took 4 bases from V and 9 from J, leaving 20 bases between them. The CDR3 is 15 amino acids. In nucleotides, the CDR3 is TGTGCCAGCAGCAACAGGGGGCTAGCGGGCGCTGAGCAGTTCTTC. Its translation: CASSNRGLAGAEQFF.

This clone came up once. The chain joins TRBV5-1 to TRBJ1-5; 9 bases are a match to TRBD1. V dropped 4 bases and J dropped 7; count of bases not matched to a gene: 12. The CDR3 contains 16 residues. Per germline, CDR1 SGHRS and CDR2 YFSETQ. The chain's CDR3 is CASSPDGTGNGQPQHF. The CDR3 DNA follows: TGCGCCAGCAGCCCCGACGGGACAGGGAACGGACAGCCCCAGCATTTT.

The chain couples TRBV19 to TRBJ1-5, with TRBD1 as a possible D gene (5 bases). Trimming removed 0 bases from V and 6 bases from J, with 15 bases in between. The CDR3 covers 16 residues. Germline CDR1 and CDR2: LNHDA and SQIVND (reference sequence). CDR3 sequence (DNA): TGTGCCAGTAGTATAGAAAGGGGATATAGCGGTCAGCCCCAGCATTTT. As protein: CASSIERGYSGQPQHF.

The chain uses TRBV5-1 and TRBJ2-5; 9 nucleotides match TRBD1. Germline trimming cut 4 bases from V and 2 bases from J; bases unmatched to any gene: 6. In germline, CDR1 is SGHRS, CDR2 YFSETQ. CDR3 length: 15 residues. This chain's CDR3 is CASSPGGTGQETQYF. CDR3 nucleotide sequence: TGCGCCAGCAGCCCCGGCGGGACAGGGCAAGAGACCCAGTACTTC.

V is TRBV5-4 and J is TRBJ2-3; 7 bases map to TRBD2. The CDR3 length is 14 residues. V was clipped by 8 bases and J by 0 bases; unmatched bases: 6. Germline CDR1 and CDR2: SGHNT and YYREEE (reference sequence). The CDR3 DNA is TGTGCCAGTAGGCGGGAGCCCAGCACAGATACGCAGTATTTT. Translating gives CASRREPSTDTQYF.

This chain connects TRBV4-3 to TRBJ1-2; TRBD1 matches at 11 bases. CDR1 and CDR2 (germline): LGHNA, YSLEER. The V segment lost 3 bases and the J segment 4 bases; nucleotides outside the gene matches: 4. CDR3 length: 15 amino acids. CDR3 sequence: CASSQDRGRGYGYTF. The CDR3, as DNA: TGCGCCAGCAGCCAGGACAGGGGGCGCGGCTATGGCTACACCTTC.

In this sample, this clone turned up once. The gene calls are TRBV18 and TRBJ2-7; 9 bases agree with TRBD2. Germline values: CDR1 KGHSH, CDR2 LQKENI. The J segment lost 5 bases and the V segment lost 4 bases, leaving 6 bases of the junction unmatched. The CDR3 spans 14 residues. CDR3: CASSLAGVENEQYF. The CDR3 nucleotides read TGTGCCAGCTCACTAGCGGGAGTAGAAAACGAGCAGTACTTC.

V usage is TRBV5-1 and J usage is TRBJ2-6, with D unresolved. CDR3 size: 17 residues. Between the trimmed V and J ends, which lost 0 bases and 1 base, there was a span of 11 bases. The germline CDR1 and CDR2 sequences are SGHRS and YFSETQ. The CDR3 sequence is CASSLAVASSGANVLTF. The CDR3 bases are TGCGCCAGCAGCTTGGCGGTAGCCTCATCTGGGGCCAACGTCCTGACTTTC.

The chain links TRBV6-1 to TRBJ1-2; TRBD1 agrees at 10 bases. The CDR3 is 17 amino acids. Germline V CDR1 and CDR2: MNHNS, SASEGT. J lost 5 bases, V lost 4 bases, and 13 bases had no gene match. CDR3 in amino acids: CASSVRDRGGGGYGYTF. CDR3 nucleotides: TGTGCCAGCAGTGTTAGGGACAGGGGAGGCGGTGGTTATGGCTACACCTTC.

This chain uses TRBV7-2 with TRBJ1-5; TRBD1 is a possible D gene (6 bases). The CDR3 extends over 12 amino acids. Per the germline V gene, CDR1 is SGHTA and CDR2 is FQGNSA. The ends were cut back, 6 bases at V and 7 bases at J, with 10 bases in the middle. For the CDR3, the DNA is TGTGCCAGCAGAACAGGGAACCAGCCCCAGCATTTT. Its protein product is CASRTGNQPQHF.

The V and J genes are TRBV29-1 and TRBJ1-1; D unresolved. Trimming took off 5 bases at V and 1 base at J, with 8 bases between the two ends. From germline, CDR1 is SQVTM and CDR2 ANQGSEA. This CDR3 is built from 12 residues. CDR3 nucleotides: TGCAGCGTTCGTCGGTCGAACACTGAAGCTTTCTTT. Protein: CSVRRSNTEAFF.

The gene calls are TRBV18 and TRBJ2-7, with 8 positions matching TRBD2. Germline trimming cut 6 bases from V and 2 bases from J; bases unmatched to any gene: 3. The CDR3 consists of 13 residues. Germline CDR1 is KGHSH and CDR2 is LQKENI. CDR3 region: CASSVAGPYEQYF. CDR3 DNA sequence: TGTGCCAGCTCTGTAGCGGGACCCTACGAGCAGTACTTC.

The CDR3 DNA is TGTGCCAGCAGCTACAAGACAGGGGAGGCTGAAGCTTTCTTT. As protein: CASSYKTGEAEAFF. The chain has TRBV5-4 and TRBJ1-1, with TRBD1 identical over 8 bases. Unmatched junction bases numbered 7, after V lost 3 bases and J lost 6 bases. There are 14 residues in the CDR3. Germline V CDR1 and CDR2: SGHNT, YYREEE (reference sequence).

The rearrangement joins TRBV28 to TRBJ2-5; unclear D gene. The CDR3 sequence is 12 residues long. The germline V gene has CDR1 MDHEN and CDR2 SYDVKM. Trimming removed 4 bases from V and 7 bases from J, with 10 bases in between. The CDR3 region has the DNA TGTGCCAGCAGTTCAACGGGTGGGACCCAGTACTTC. This translates into CASSSTGGTQYF.

V gene TRBV19 combines with J gene TRBJ1-1; D not resolved. Germline V gene sequence: CDR1 LNHDA, CDR2 SQIVND (reference sequence). The V end lost 4 bases, the J end lost 3 bases, and 12 bases lay between the germline ends. This CDR3 comprises 14 residues. As DNA, the CDR3 is TGTGCCAGTAGTACCCGAAGGAGAGACACTGAAGCTTTCTTT. It translates to CASSTRRRDTEAFF. Drawing the rest from reference TRBV19 and TRBJ1-1, the complete variable domain is DGGITQSPKYLFRKEGQNVTLSCEQNLNHDAMYWYRQDPGQGLRLIYYSQIVNDFQKGDIAEGYSVSREKKESFPLTVTSAQKNPTAFYLCASSTRRRDTEAFFGQGTRLTVV.

The chain is built from TRBV5-4 and TRBJ2-7; 10 bases align to TRBD2. V trimming: 4 bases; J trimming: 2 bases; junction bases outside the gene matches: 6. This CDR3 spans 15 amino acids. Germline CDR1 SGHNT, CDR2 YYREEE (reference sequence). CDR3 sequence (DNA): TGTGCCAGCAGCCCCGGACTAGCGGAGCCCTACGAGCAGTACTTC. Its protein product is CASSPGLAEPYEQYF.

This clone occurred once. This sequence joins TRBV30 and TRBJ1-5; 7 bases align to TRBD1. The CDR3 is 13 amino acids. V was clipped by 1 base and J by 9 bases; unmatched bases: 6. From germline, CDR1 is GTSNPN and CDR2 SVGIG (reference sequence). In DNA form, the CDR3 reads TGTGCCTGGAGTGGAGACAGGGTTTCGCCCCAGCATTTT. It translates to CAWSGDRVSPQHF.

The V call is TRBV7-3, the J call TRBJ2-2; D might be TRBD1 (5 bases). The V gene's germline CDR1 is SGHTA and CDR2 FQGTGA. V shed 2 bases and J shed 2 bases, with 12 bases lying between them. CDR3 length equals 16 residues. The CDR3 DNA follows: TGTGCCAGCAGCTTATTCCCCAGGGTAAACACCGGGGAGCTGTTTTTT. Protein product: CASSLFPRVNTGELFF.

J is TRBJ2-7 and V is TRBV15, with TRBD1 matching over 9 bases. In germline, CDR1 is LNHNV, CDR2 YYDKDF (reference sequence). The ends lost 6 bases at V and 2 bases at J; junction bases unmatched: 5. The CDR3 spans 14 residues. CDR3 in amino acids: CATSPGQGPYEQYF. In DNA form, the CDR3 reads TGTGCCACCAGTCCGGGACAGGGACCCTACGAGCAGTACTTC.

The chain is built from TRBV5-1 and TRBJ2-7; D remains ambiguous. The germline V gene has CDR1 SGHRS and CDR2 YFSETQ. The CDR3 covers 12 residues. Trimming stripped 0 bases from V and 3 bases from J, with 4 bases between. CDR3 nucleotide sequence: TGCGCCAGCAGCTTGGTAAACTACGAGCAGTACTTC. Residues: CASSLVNYEQYF.

The V gene is TRBV9, the J gene TRBJ2-2; no definite D call. The CDR3 sequence is 15 residues long. V shed 4 bases and J shed 0 bases, with 10 bases lying between them. Germline CDR1 is SGDLS and CDR2 is YYNGEE. The CDR3 DNA reads as TGTGCCAGCAGCACCCGAGGATCGAACACCGGGGAGCTGTTTTTT. Encoded protein: CASSTRGSNTGELFF.

J is TRBJ1-4 and V is TRBV29-1; D unresolved. The V gene lost 4 bases and the J gene lost 5 bases, with 8 bases spanning the gap. Germline V lookup: CDR1 SQVTM, CDR2 ANQGSEA. The CDR3 is 12 amino acids. The CDR3 coding sequence is TGCAGCGTTGTAGGCAGGAATGAAAAACTGTTTTTT. Amino acid sequence: CSVVGRNEKLFF.

This rearrangement joins TRBV6-5 to TRBJ2-5; TRBD1 is a possible D gene (6 bases). Germline loops: CDR1 MNHEY, CDR2 SVGAGI. This CDR3 region has 15 residues. V dropped 6 bases and J dropped 1 base, with 15 bases sitting between them. The CDR3 region is CASRRKTGTQETQYF. The CDR3 DNA reads as TGTGCCAGCAGGAGAAAAACAGGGACCCAAGAGACCCAGTACTTC.

The chain links TRBV12-5 to TRBJ1-6, with 10 bases that match TRBD1. J was trimmed by 7 bases and V by 2 bases; bases with no gene match: 5. Germline V CDR1 and CDR2: LGHNT, FRNRAP. The CDR3 totals 16 residues. The CDR3: CASGLSPGQGNSPLHF. In nucleotides, the CDR3 is TGTGCTAGTGGTTTGAGCCCGGGACAGGGGAATTCACCCCTCCACTTT.